The present entry profiles one T cell receptor (beta chain) with its context. Its antigen is not known. Germline V lookup: CDR1 SNHLY, CDR2 FYNNEI. V shed 1 base and J shed 7 bases, with 17 bases lying between them. This CDR3 has 15 amino acids. This entry belongs to a study of OX40 agonist ivuxolimab in advanced cancers. On the study more broadly: Dose-escalation subjects each had hepatocellular carcinoma, melanoma, renal cell or head and neck cancer. Study results and caveats: Compared with CD4+, CD8+ T cells on average had more expanded clones.

Here immunoSEQ multiplex PCR was the method, and the copy in TCRdb shows in-frame clones only, minus some. The repertoire holds around 22,000 clones, roughly 88% seen once, with around 30% in the top ten. This chain uses TRBV2 with TRBJ2-7; the D gene is possibly TRBD2 (6 bases). The source material was CD4+ or CD8+ T cells sorted from blood, sampled in a trial of the OX40 agonist ivuxolimab. This clonotype was sampled from an adult with an advanced solid tumor such as melanoma, head and neck, liver or kidney cancer. In DNA, the CDR3 is TGTGCCAGCAGTGAAGTATTAGCGGCGCTGGGGGAGCAGTACTTC. Its protein is CASSEVLAALGEQYF.